This TCR beta chain was observed in a study of blood T cell repertoires in COVID-19. Study background: Donors in the United States, Italy and Spain gave samples during acute or convalescent COVID-19.

The ends were cut back, 3 bases at V and 4 bases at J, with 13 bases in the middle. The CDR3 sequence is 15 residues long. The germline V gene encodes CDR1 KGHSH and CDR2 LQKENI. Sequenced by immunoSEQ multiplex PCR; TCRdb stores in-frame clones only, minus some. Here the sample spans around 200,000 clones, over 70% being singletons. The source is a man aged 50-59 years with active or convalescent COVID-19. The sequencing input was peripheral blood. The chain couples TRBV18 to TRBJ1-3; D is ambiguous. The DNA of the CDR3 is TGTGCCAGCTCACCGCCAGGATCTCAAGGAAACACCATATATTTT. Encoded protein: CASSPPGSQGNTIYF.